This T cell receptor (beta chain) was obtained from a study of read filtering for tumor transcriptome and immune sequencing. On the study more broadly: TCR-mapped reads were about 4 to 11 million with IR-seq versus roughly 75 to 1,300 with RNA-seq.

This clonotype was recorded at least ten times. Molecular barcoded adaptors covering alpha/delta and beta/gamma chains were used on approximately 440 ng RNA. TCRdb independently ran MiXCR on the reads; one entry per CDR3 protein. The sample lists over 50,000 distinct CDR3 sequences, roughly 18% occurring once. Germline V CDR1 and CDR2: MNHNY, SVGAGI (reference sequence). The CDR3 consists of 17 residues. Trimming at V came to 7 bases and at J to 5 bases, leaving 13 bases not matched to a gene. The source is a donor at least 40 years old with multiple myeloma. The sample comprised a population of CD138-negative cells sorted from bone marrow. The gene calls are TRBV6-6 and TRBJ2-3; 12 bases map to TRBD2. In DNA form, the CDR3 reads TGTGCCAGCACTTTCTACCCCGGACTAGCGGGGAGAGATACGCAGTATTTT. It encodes CASTFYPGLAGRDTQYF.